This TCR beta chain was observed in a study of OX40 agonist ivuxolimab in advanced cancers. Across the study: Patients were 82.7% male with ages roughly 23 to 79, mean approximately 62. Treatment received earlier with anti-PD-1, anti-PD-L1 or anti-CTLA-4 agents was allowed, and roughly 40% had some.

Points from the study as a whole: At 0.1 to 3.0 mg/kg and by week 6, clonal expansion occurred in CD4+ and CD8+ blood T cells. Part of the nonresponder group also had normalized T-cell clonal expansion that was low.

V was trimmed by 4 bases and J by 2 bases, leaving 9 bases between them. The germline V gene has CDR1 SGDLS and CDR2 YYNGEE. This CDR3 is 13 amino acids long. Sequencing used immunoSEQ multiplex PCR; TCRdb keeps in-frame clones, though not all of them. The sample contains tens of thousands of clones, 65% to 90% of which appear only once. To note about this clone: Its target is not known.

The receptor was isolated from an adult with an advanced solid tumor such as melanoma, head and neck, liver or kidney cancer. The source material was CD4+ or CD8+ T cells sorted from blood, sampled in a trial of the OX40 agonist ivuxolimab. The chain links TRBV9 to TRBJ1-2; a weak D match, TRBD1 (6 bases). This chain's CDR3 is CASSQQGNYGYTF. The DNA for the CDR3 is TGTGCCAGCAGCCAACAGGGAAACTATGGCTACACCTTC.